These T cell receptor beta chains were read from a single sample in a study of T cells in Graves' hyperthyroidism and ophthalmopathy. MiXCR, applied by TCRdb to the multiplex PCR reads, yields one record per CDR3 protein. The repertoire includes 730,000 or so distinct CDR3 sequences, around a sixth of them detected once, and 16% sits in the top ten. What was sequenced was blood. All receptors come from a woman in her 50s with Graves' hyperthyroidism that later progressed to Graves' ophthalmopathy. Each CDR3 is given with its conserved first and last residue. A D gene is named only where the DNA matches it firmly. Rows may omit the clone size; those that give it use once, few, many or a size class.

CDR3nt: TGTGCCAGCTCAGACCGTCCGCGCGGGGGGCAAGAGACCCAGTACTTC; CDR3aa: CASSDRPRGGQETQYF; d_gene: TRBD2; abundance: .; v_gene: TRBV18; j_gene: TRBJ2-5
CDR3nt: TGTGCCAGCAGCCAAGTACAGGGGGCCGGCTCTGGAAACACCATATATTTT; CDR3aa: CASSQVQGAGSGNTIYF; d_gene: TRBD1; abundance: many; v_gene: TRBV3-1; j_gene: TRBJ1-3
CDR3nt: TGTGCCAGCAGGGGGCCAAGGGAAAAACTGTTTTTT; CDR3aa: CASRGPREKLFF; d_gene: .; abundance: many; v_gene: TRBV6-1; j_gene: TRBJ1-4
CDR3nt: TGTGCCAGCAGGTTCATCACAGATACGCAGTATTTT; CDR3aa: CASRFITDTQYF; d_gene: .; abundance: .; v_gene: TRBV6-1; j_gene: TRBJ2-3
CDR3nt: TGTGCCAGCACCTTTATCCAGAACACTGAAGCTTTCTTT; CDR3aa: CASTFIQNTEAFF; d_gene: .; abundance: few; v_gene: TRBV7-9; j_gene: TRBJ1-1
CDR3nt: TGTGCCAGCGGACGCTACGAGCAGTACTTC; CDR3aa: CASGRYEQYF; d_gene: .; abundance: many; v_gene: TRBV7-8; j_gene: TRBJ2-7
CDR3nt: TGTGCCAGCAGCGACCCCGGGACAGGGGGAACCGGGGAGCTGTTTTTT; CDR3aa: CASSDPGTGGTGELFF; d_gene: TRBD1; abundance: many; v_gene: TRBV11-3; j_gene: TRBJ2-2
CDR3nt: TGCGCCAGCACCGCGGACAGGGGATTGCGGGAGACCCAGTACTTC; CDR3aa: CASTADRGLRETQYF; d_gene: TRBD1; abundance: many; v_gene: TRBV5-1; j_gene: TRBJ2-5
CDR3nt: TGTGCCAGCAGCCGGTCCCCGGGCAACTTGAACACTGAAGCTTTCTTT; CDR3aa: CASSRSPGNLNTEAFF; d_gene: .; abundance: .; v_gene: TRBV11-2; j_gene: TRBJ1-1
CDR3nt: TGTGCCACCAGTGACCCGGGACAGGGCAACTCCTACGAGCAGTACTTC; CDR3aa: CATSDPGQGNSYEQYF; d_gene: TRBD1; abundance: .; v_gene: TRBV24-1; j_gene: TRBJ2-7
CDR3nt: TGCAGTGTTCCGGACAGAAACTTCTACGAGCAGTACTTC; CDR3aa: CSVPDRNFYEQYF; d_gene: .; abundance: few; v_gene: TRBV20-1; j_gene: TRBJ2-7
CDR3nt: TGTGCCAGCAGCTTTGACACAAACACTGAAGCTTTCTTT; CDR3aa: CASSFDTNTEAFF; d_gene: .; abundance: many; v_gene: TRBV7-9; j_gene: TRBJ1-1
CDR3nt: TGTGCCAACATTGGGACAGCCCTAGGGCACGAGCAGTACTTC; CDR3aa: CANIGTALGHEQYF; d_gene: TRBD1; abundance: few; v_gene: TRBV19; j_gene: TRBJ2-7
CDR3nt: TGTGCCAGCAGTCGTAGGACAGGTGCTAATTCACCCCTCCACTTT; CDR3aa: CASSRRTGANSPLHF; d_gene: TRBD1; abundance: few; v_gene: TRBV6-1; j_gene: TRBJ1-6
CDR3nt: TGTGCCAGCAGGGACGACCCGGGACCATCCACCGGGGAGCTGTTTTTT; CDR3aa: CASRDDPGPSTGELFF; d_gene: .; abundance: many; v_gene: TRBV6-1; j_gene: TRBJ2-2
CDR3nt: TGCAGTGCCCGGTTTGGGTCCTACGAGCAGTACTTC; CDR3aa: CSARFGSYEQYF; d_gene: .; abundance: few; v_gene: TRBV20-1; j_gene: TRBJ2-7
CDR3nt: TGTGCCAGCAGTGCGGACAGGGCCGATTCACCCCTCCACTTT; CDR3aa: CASSADRADSPLHF; d_gene: TRBD1; abundance: many; v_gene: TRBV2; j_gene: TRBJ1-6
CDR3nt: TGTGCCAGCAGAACAGGGATTCTCGCCGGGGAGCTGTTTTTT; CDR3aa: CASRTGILAGELFF; d_gene: .; abundance: .; v_gene: TRBV6-2/TRBV6-3; j_gene: TRBJ2-2
CDR3nt: TGTGCCAGTAGTATAGGAGGGTATAGTGAGCAGTTCTTC; CDR3aa: CASSIGGYSEQFF; d_gene: .; abundance: few; v_gene: TRBV19; j_gene: TRBJ2-1
CDR3nt: TGCAGTGCTCCCTCCGAGAGGACCCGATGGGATACGCAGTATTTT; CDR3aa: CSAPSERTRWDTQYF; d_gene: .; abundance: few; v_gene: TRBV20-1; j_gene: TRBJ2-3
CDR3nt: TGTGCCAGCAGCTGGGAGGGGGGTTCTTACAATGAGCAGTTCTTC; CDR3aa: CASSWEGGSYNEQFF; d_gene: .; abundance: many; v_gene: TRBV11-1; j_gene: TRBJ2-1
CDR3nt: TGTGCCAGCAGTTGGCTCAAAACCTACAATGAGCAGTTCTTC; CDR3aa: CASSWLKTYNEQFF; d_gene: .; abundance: .; v_gene: TRBV27; j_gene: TRBJ2-1
CDR3nt: TGTGCCAGCAGCCGGAGGGTATCAGGGACAGATACGCAGTATTTT; CDR3aa: CASSRRVSGTDTQYF; d_gene: .; abundance: .; v_gene: TRBV14; j_gene: TRBJ2-3
CDR3nt: TGTGCCAGCAGTTCGGGGTTACCAAATCAGCCCCAGCATTTT; CDR3aa: CASSSGLPNQPQHF; d_gene: .; abundance: .; v_gene: TRBV6-5; j_gene: TRBJ1-5
CDR3nt: TGTGCCTGGAAGTCGAACACTGAAGCTTTCTTT; CDR3aa: CAWKSNTEAFF; d_gene: .; abundance: many; v_gene: TRBV30; j_gene: TRBJ1-1
CDR3nt: TGTGCCAGCAGCTTGGACAGGGCTCATGGCTACACCTTC; CDR3aa: CASSLDRAHGYTF; d_gene: TRBD1; abundance: .; v_gene: TRBV7-8; j_gene: TRBJ1-2